This T cell receptor (beta chain) was retrieved from a study of early T cells in non-severe SARS-CoV-2 infection. CDR1 is SGHTA and CDR2 is FQGNSA in the germline V gene. V lost 5 bases, J lost 9 bases, and 10 bases stayed unmatched. CDR3 size: 14 residues. Ten or more counts support this clonotype. In TCRdb, the 5' RACE reads were re-called with MiXCR into one record per CDR3 protein. The repertoire holds roughly 50,000 distinct CDR3 sequences, with roughly 9.3% as singletons. The specimen sequenced was whole blood. The clonotype was recovered from an adult who was a healthcare worker with PCR-confirmed SARS-CoV-2 infection or an uninfected control (not recorded which). The gene calls are TRBV7-2 and TRBJ2-7; 10 bases align to TRBD2. Here the CDR3 DNA reads TGTGCCAGCAGCCCGAGGACTAGCGGCACTGCGCAGTACTTC. Translated, it gives CASSPRTSGTAQYF.